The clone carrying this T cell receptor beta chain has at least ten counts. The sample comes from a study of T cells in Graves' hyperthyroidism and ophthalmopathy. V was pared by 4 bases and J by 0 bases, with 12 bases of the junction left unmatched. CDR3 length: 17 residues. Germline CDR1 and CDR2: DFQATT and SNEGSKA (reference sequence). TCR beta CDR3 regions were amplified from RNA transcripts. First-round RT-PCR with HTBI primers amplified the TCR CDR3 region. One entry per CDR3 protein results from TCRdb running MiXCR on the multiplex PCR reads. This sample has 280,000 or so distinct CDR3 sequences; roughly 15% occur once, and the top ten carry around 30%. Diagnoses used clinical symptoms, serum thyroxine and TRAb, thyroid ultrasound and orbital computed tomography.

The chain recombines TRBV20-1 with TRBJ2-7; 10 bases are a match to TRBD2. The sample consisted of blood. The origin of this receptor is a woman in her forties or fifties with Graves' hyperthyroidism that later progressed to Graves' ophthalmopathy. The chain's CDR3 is CSATRTSSGRASYEQYF. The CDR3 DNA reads TGCAGTGCTACCCGGACTTCTAGCGGGAGAGCCTCCTACGAGCAGTACTTC.